This TCR beta chain came from a study of monozygotic twins with inflammatory bowel disease. Of note for this clonotype: Its antigen is undetermined.

Whole-study findings and limits: In the analysis, different T cell subtypes could not be told apart.

TCRdb reanalyzed the 5' RACE reads, giving one entry per CDR3 protein sequence and no DNA. The sample features over 200,000 distinct CDR3 sequences, with roughly 1.7% in its top ten. CDR3 length: 15 residues. The germline V gene has CDR1 LNHNV and CDR2 YYDKDF (reference sequence). The TCR originated in a human donor with ulcerative colitis or Crohn's disease, or a healthy co-twin of an affected twin (not recorded which). The gene calls are TRBV15 and TRBJ1-1; the D call of TRBD1 rests on TCRdb alone, since no DNA is present to check it. The specimen was blood. The CDR3 protein is CATSREVAGLTEAFF.